The rows below give T cell receptor beta chains drawn from one sample of a study of T-cell reconstitution after alpha-beta-depleted transplantation in children. TCRdb redid the calling of the PCR reads with MiXCR, one entry per CDR3 protein. In the table there are around 190,000 distinct CDR3 sequences, 6.6% of which are singletons. The sequencing here drew on PBMCs, taken before TCRalphabeta/CD19-depleted stem cell transplant. These receptors were taken from a boy aged 2 to 10 with acute lymphoblastic leukemia, due to receive a stem cell transplant. Both conserved end residues are part of each CDR3. The D gene is left open where the match is weak. Only part of the rows carry a size: once, few, many, or a class if the clone is expanded.

NA	TRBV3-1	14	many	TRBJ1-1	TGTGCCAGCAGCCCTCGGGGAGGGCTGACTGAAGCTTTCTTT	CASSPRGGLTEAFF
NA	TRBV20-1	12	NA	TRBJ1-5	TGCAGTGCAAATCGCCAGGGGCAGCCCCAGCATTTT	CSANRQGQPQHF
TRBD2	TRBV6-1	15	NA	TRBJ2-1	TGTGCCAGCAACCCGGGACTAGCGGGAGCTGGTGAGCAGTTCTTC	CASNPGLAGAGEQFF
NA	TRBV6-2/TRBV6-3	12	many	TRBJ2-1	TGTGCCAGCACCTACGGACCCAATGAGCAGTTCTTC	CASTYGPNEQFF
TRBD2	TRBV5-1	15	few	TRBJ2-5	TGCGCCAGCAGCTCCTGGACTAGCGGGGAAGAGACCCAGTACTTC	CASSSWTSGEETQYF
NA	TRBV7-2	15	few	TRBJ2-7	TGTGCCAGCTTTGGGGGAAACGGAGGATGGGACGAGCAGTACTTC	CASFGGNGGWDEQYF
NA	TRBV7-2	13	many	TRBJ1-3	TGTGCCAGCAGCCCCTTAATTGGAAACACCATATATTTT	CASSPLIGNTIYF
NA	TRBV5-1	13	few	TRBJ2-2	TGCGCCAGCAGCTTGTATATCCCCGGGGAGCTGTTTTTT	CASSLYIPGELFF
TRBD1	TRBV2	14	NA	TRBJ1-4	TGTGCCAGCGGAAAAGGACAGGTTGATGAAAAACTGTTTTTT	CASGKGQVDEKLFF
NA	TRBV20-1	14	many	TRBJ2-5	TGCAGTGCTAGAGATCTGAGGGACCAGGAGACCCAGTACTTC	CSARDLRDQETQYF
NA	TRBV5-6	17	NA	TRBJ2-3	TGTGCCAGCAGCGTGCCGGGAGCCCAGATTAGCACAGATACGCAGTATTTT	CASSVPGAQISTDTQYF
NA	TRBV28	16	many	TRBJ2-3	TGTGCCAGCAGTTTATTAGGGGGAACGGGGACAGATACGCAGTATTTT	CASSLLGGTGTDTQYF
TRBD1	TRBV15	16	many	TRBJ2-1	TGTGCCACCAGCAGAGATGCAGGGGGAACCTACAATGAGCAGTTCTTC	CATSRDAGGTYNEQFF
TRBD1	TRBV20-1	14	few	TRBJ1-5	TGCAGTGCCGCAGTCCGGGACAGGGAACAGCCCCAGCATTTT	CSAAVRDREQPQHF
NA	TRBV5-4	13	many	TRBJ2-3	TGTGCCAGCAGCCAGGGGCAGGCAGATACGCAGTATTTT	CASSQGQADTQYF
TRBD2	TRBV11-2	15	NA	TRBJ2-7	TGTGCCAGCAGGGGTAGCGGGGCTCCCTCCTACGAGCAGTACTTC	CASRGSGAPSYEQYF
TRBD1	TRBV20-1	15	NA	TRBJ1-6	TGCAGTGCTAGCCTACAGGGGGGGGATAATTCACCCCTCCACTTT	CSASLQGGDNSPLHF
TRBD2	TRBV6-5	16	NA	TRBJ2-1	TGTGCCAGCAGCACTCTCCTTGGGAGCGGGGACAATGAGCAGTTCTTC	CASSTLLGSGDNEQFF
TRBD1	TRBV18	14	NA	TRBJ1-5	TGTGCCAGCTCCCCGGGACAGATCGGTCAGCCCCAGCATTTT	CASSPGQIGQPQHF
NA	TRBV7-2	14	NA	TRBJ2-7	TGTGCCAGCAGCTCAGCTTTCGGGGACTACGAGCAGTACTTC	CASSSAFGDYEQYF
NA	TRBV6-2/TRBV6-3	15	many	TRBJ2-3	TGTGCCAGCAGTTCACACAGGGTTTTCGCAGATACGCAGTATTTT	CASSSHRVFADTQYF
NA	TRBV29-1	14	NA	TRBJ1-1	TGCAGCGTGCGGGGCAGACTATTGAACACTGAAGCTTTCTTT	CSVRGRLLNTEAFF
NA	TRBV6-4	16	NA	TRBJ1-6	TGTGCCAGCAGTGACTCGACCCAGGGTGTTAGTTCACCCCTCCACTTT	CASSDSTQGVSSPLHF
TRBD1	TRBV5-1	14	many	TRBJ2-2	TGCGCCAGCACGGGACAGGGTTACACCGGGGAGCTGTTTTTT	CASTGQGYTGELFF
TRBD2	TRBV20-1	12	many	TRBJ2-7	TGCAGTGCCCGGACTAGCGGCTACGAGCAGTACTTC	CSARTSGYEQYF
TRBD2	TRBV30	13	NA	TRBJ2-1	TGTTCTACTGGGAGGGGTTCCTACAATGAGCAGTTCTTC	CSTGRGSYNEQFF
NA	TRBV27	16	NA	TRBJ2-7	TGTACCTGCAGTTTATTTCTCGGGGGAAGCTCCTACGAGCAGTACTTC	CTCSLFLGGSSYEQYF
NA	TRBV14	13	NA	TRBJ2-5	TGTGCCAGCAGCCAATTCTATTCGGAGACCCAGTACTTC	CASSQFYSETQYF
TRBD2	TRBV5-6	17	many	TRBJ2-3	TGTGCCAGCAGCTTACCTCCGGGACTAGCGGGCACAGATACGCAGTATTTT	CASSLPPGLAGTDTQYF
NA	TRBV29-1	11	many	TRBJ2-7	TGCAGCGGACTGATTAAAAAGGAGCAGTACTTC	CSGLIKKEQYF
NA	TRBV5-1	13	many	TRBJ2-3	TGCGCCAGCAGCTTGGACCGGGATGATACGCAGTATTTT	CASSLDRDDTQYF
TRBD2	TRBV20-1	14	many	TRBJ2-1	TGCAGTGCTAGGCCGGGGGGGCCCTACAATGAGCAGTTCTTC	CSARPGGPYNEQFF
NA	TRBV13	14	NA	TRBJ2-5	TGTGCCAGCAGCTTATATGGCGGGACGGAGACCCAGTACTTC	CASSLYGGTETQYF
TRBD1	TRBV28	12	few	TRBJ2-7	TGTGCCATAGGGACAGGGGGCTACGAGCAGTACTTC	CAIGTGGYEQYF
NA	TRBV4-3	12	NA	TRBJ2-5	TGCGCCAGCAGCCAGGGGAGCGAGACCCAGTACTTC	CASSQGSETQYF
TRBD2	TRBV4-1	13	many	TRBJ2-1	TGCGCCAGCAGCCGGAATAGCGGGGATGAGCAGTTCTTC	CASSRNSGDEQFF
TRBD1	TRBV6-5	14	few	TRBJ2-6	TGTGCCAGCAGTCACCAGACAGGGAGTGACGTCCTGACTTTC	CASSHQTGSDVLTF
TRBD2	TRBV7-9	13	many	TRBJ2-7	TGTGCCAGCATCGCTAGCGGAACCTACGAGCAGTACTTC	CASIASGTYEQYF
TRBD2	TRBV7-9	16	many	TRBJ2-3	TGTGCCAGCAGCTTATTGGCTAGCGGCGTCTCAGATACGCAGTATTTT	CASSLLASGVSDTQYF
NA	TRBV20-1	14	few	TRBJ1-5	TGCAGTGCTAGCCCGACAGATAGCAATCAGCCCCAGCATTTT	CSASPTDSNQPQHF
TRBD1	TRBV10-3	15	few	TRBJ1-2	TGTGCCATCACGCTGGGACAGGGAAATAACTATGGCTACACCTTC	CAITLGQGNNYGYTF
TRBD1	TRBV20-1	17	NA	TRBJ1-2	TGCAGTGCTAGTTATCGCCGTGGGACAGGGGTTTTCTATGGCTACACCTTC	CSASYRRGTGVFYGYTF
NA	TRBV28	16	once	TRBJ2-3	TGTGCCATGAGCCCCGGGGCGAGGTCGGGGACAGATACGCAGTATTTT	CAMSPGARSGTDTQYF
NA	TRBV28	15	many	TRBJ2-4	TGTGCCAGCACCCTAGGAGGCTCGGCCAAAAACATTCAGTACTTC	CASTLGGSAKNIQYF
NA	TRBV3-1	18	NA	TRBJ2-3	TGTGCCAGCAGCCAAGATTCTGGGGGGGCGAGGGGCACAGATACGCAGTATTTT	CASSQDSGGARGTDTQYF
TRBD1	TRBV9	19	many	TRBJ1-1	TGTGCCAGCAGCGTAGAAAGTAAGTGGACAGGAGGGATGAACACTGAAGCTTTCTTT	CASSVESKWTGGMNTEAFF
NA	TRBV6-5	15	NA	TRBJ2-7	TGTGCCAGCAGTTTCACGAGTTATGGGAACTACGAGCACTACTTC	CASSFTSYGNYEHYF
NA	TRBV4-3	15	many	TRBJ1-1	TGCGCCAGCAGCCAAGACGGGCGGGGGAACACTGAAGCTTTCTTT	CASSQDGRGNTEAFF
TRBD2	TRBV28	17	few	TRBJ2-3	TGTGCCAGCACTCCGACCCGCCCGGGGGGGCGCGCAGATACGCAGTATTTT	CASTPTRPGGRADTQYF
TRBD2	TRBV6-5	17	NA	TRBJ2-2	TGTGCCAGCGGTACTAGCGGGGGTTTCCGTGGGACCGGGGAGCTGTTTTTT	CASGTSGGFRGTGELFF
NA	TRBV5-1	15	many	TRBJ2-3	TGCGCCAGCAGCTTGTTCCCCGGATTTACAGATACGCAGTATTTT	CASSLFPGFTDTQYF
NA	TRBV11-2	14	many	TRBJ2-5	TGTGCCAGCAGCTTAGCTGGGTCAGTCGAGACCCAGTACTTC	CASSLAGSVETQYF
TRBD2	TRBV7-9	15	many	TRBJ2-5	TGTGCCAGCAGCCCGATGGCGGGAGAGAAGGAGACCCAGTACTTC	CASSPMAGEKETQYF
TRBD2	TRBV6-5	17	many	TRBJ2-3	TGTGCCAGCAGTTTGACAGGACTAGCGGGGGGAACAGATACGCAGTATTTT	CASSLTGLAGGTDTQYF
TRBD1	TRBV28	14	many	TRBJ1-2	TGTGCCAGCAGACCGGGACAGGGGTTAGCTGGCTACACCTTC	CASRPGQGLAGYTF
NA	TRBV7-2	12	NA	TRBJ2-1	TGTGCCAGCAGCTTCGCGGACAATGAGCAGTTCTTC	CASSFADNEQFF
NA	TRBV5-1	14	few	TRBJ1-3	TGCGCCAGCACTCGGGACGGAGCTGGAAACACCATATATTTT	CASTRDGAGNTIYF